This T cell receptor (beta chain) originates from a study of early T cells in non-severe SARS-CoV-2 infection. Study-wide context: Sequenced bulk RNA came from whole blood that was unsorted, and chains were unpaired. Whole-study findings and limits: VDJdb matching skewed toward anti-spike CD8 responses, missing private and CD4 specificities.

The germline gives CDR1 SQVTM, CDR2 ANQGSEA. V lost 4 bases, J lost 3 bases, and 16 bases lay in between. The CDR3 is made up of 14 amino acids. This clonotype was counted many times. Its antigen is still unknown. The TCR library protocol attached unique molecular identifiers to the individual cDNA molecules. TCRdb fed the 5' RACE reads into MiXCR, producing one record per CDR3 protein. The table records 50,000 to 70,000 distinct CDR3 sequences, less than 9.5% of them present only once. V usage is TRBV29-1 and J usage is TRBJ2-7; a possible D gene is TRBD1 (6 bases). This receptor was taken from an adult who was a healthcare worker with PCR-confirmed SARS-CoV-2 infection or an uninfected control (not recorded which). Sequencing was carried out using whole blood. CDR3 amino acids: CSVVRDILGYEQYF. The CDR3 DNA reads TGCAGCGTTGTGAGGGACATTCTTGGCTACGAGCAGTACTTC.